One and the same sample provided the 18 T cell receptor beta chains below, sequenced in a study of long-term antiretroviral therapy in people with HIV (dated by TCRdb to 2021 to 2024). Sequencing of the TRB variable region was done with the immunoSEQ hsTCRB v3.0 assay at survey level resolution. This immuneACCESS table, as held by TCRdb, lists in-frame sequences with V and J called but not all clones. Of the missing ones, under half trace to an unresolved V gene in checked studies; the others have no known cause. The sample includes more than 35,000 clones, with nearly 95% observed a single time. The ten most abundant clones make up 2.5% to 3.5% of the sample. This material consisted of unsorted PBMCs, taken 3.7 years after starting antiretroviral therapy. The receptors shown here come from a woman in her fifties or sixties with HIV.

This rearrangement joins TRBV5-6 to TRBJ2-1; 16 nucleotides match TRBD2. Germline CDR1 and CDR2: SGHDT and YYEEEE. Unmatched junction bases numbered 2, after V lost 2 bases and J lost 9 bases. CDR3 size: 15 residues. The CDR3 DNA sequence: TGTGCCAGCAGCTTCGGGACTAGCGGGGGGGGTGAGCAGTTCTTC. Its translation: CASSFGTSGGGEQFF.

The genes are TRBV14 and TRBJ1-2; D perhaps matches TRBD1 (6 bases). The germline gives CDR1 SGHDN, CDR2 FVKESK. Trimming cost V 0 bases and J 4 bases, with 12 bases left between them. The CDR3 sequence is 15 residues long. The CDR3 coding sequence is TGTGCCAGCAGCCAAGACCGGACAGCCTTCTATGGCTACACCTTC. Translating it yields CASSQDRTAFYGYTF.

The chain is built from TRBV5-1 and TRBJ2-7; TRBD1 matches at 7 bases. The V segment lost 4 bases and the J segment 6 bases; nucleotides outside the gene matches: 16. Germline loops: CDR1 SGHRS, CDR2 YFSETQ. CDR3 length equals 16 residues. The CDR3 loop is CASSIPSTGPASEQYF. As DNA, the CDR3 is TGCGCCAGCAGCATACCCTCGACAGGGCCAGCCTCCGAGCAGTACTTC.

The V call is TRBV6-1, the J call TRBJ2-3, with no clear D. The CDR3 sequence is 13 residues long. CDR1 is MNHNS and CDR2 is SASEGT in the germline V gene. Trimming removed 1 base at V and 10 bases at J, with 12 bases between. The CDR3 here is CASSEVYLVSQYF. The CDR3 DNA sequence: TGTGCCAGCAGTGAAGTTTACCTAGTATCGCAGTATTTT.

This sequence joins TRBV4-2 and TRBJ2-1; D is perhaps TRBD1 or TRBD2 (6 bases each). The CDR3 has 13 amino acids. With 3 bases removed from V and 8 bases from J, the gap between germline ends came to 11 bases. Germline values: CDR1 LGHNA, CDR2 YNFKEQ. The CDR3 protein is CASSQGGRDEQFF. In DNA, the CDR3 is TGTGCCAGCAGCCAGGGGGGCCGGGATGAGCAGTTCTTC.

The chain combines TRBV19 with TRBJ1-5, with D perhaps matching TRBD1 (5 bases). Trimming shortened V by 7 bases and J by 1 base, and 20 bases separated the two germline ends. The CDR3 is 17 residues long. Germline V CDR1 and CDR2: LNHDA, SQIVND (reference sequence). CDR3 DNA: TGTGCCAGTAACGTCATCCAGGCGGGGGGGAGCAATCAGCCCCAGCATTTT. It codes for CASNVIQAGGSNQPQHF.

The rearrangement links TRBV5-4 to TRBJ1-6; D ambiguous. CDR1 and CDR2 (germline): SGHNT, YYREEE (reference sequence). The length of the CDR3 is 14 residues. V was cut by 4 bases and J by 7 bases, with 12 bases left in between. Written as DNA, the CDR3 is TGTGCCAGCAGCATTCCGGGTCCAAATTCACCCCTCCACTTT. Its translation: CASSIPGPNSPLHF.

This chain uses TRBV7-3 with TRBJ2-2; 7 nucleotides agree with TRBD1. The J segment lost 7 bases and the V segment lost 4 bases, leaving 6 bases of the junction unmatched. Germline CDR1 reads SGHTA; CDR2 reads FQGTGA. This CDR3 spans 14 amino acids. The CDR3, as DNA: TGTGCCAGCAGCTCGACAGGGTTTAGCGGGGAGCTGTTTTTT. Translation gives CASSSTGFSGELFF.

The J gene is TRBJ1-1, the V gene TRBV7-6, with 7 positions matching TRBD1. CDR1 is SGHVS and CDR2 is FNYEAQ in the germline V gene. The J segment lost 1 base and the V segment lost 5 bases, leaving 7 bases of the junction unmatched. CDR3 length: 15 amino acids. The CDR3 DNA reads as TGTGCCAGCAGCGATCAGACAGGGAGGAACACTGAAGCTTTCTTT. Residues: CASSDQTGRNTEAFF.

The chain links TRBV5-1 to TRBJ2-3; no firm D call. The CDR3 runs to 14 residues. V was clipped by 4 bases and J by 4 bases, with 13 bases between them. Germline V gene data show CDR1 as SGHRS and CDR2 as YFSETQ. CDR3 region: CASSPALGPDTQYF. As DNA, the CDR3 is TGCGCCAGCAGCCCGGCGCTAGGGCCAGATACGCAGTATTTT.

The rearrangement links TRBV29-1 to TRBJ1-2; 7 nucleotides align to TRBD1. Trimming at V came to 0 bases and at J to 4 bases, leaving 2 bases not matched to a gene. Looked up from germline, CDR1 is SQVTM and CDR2 is ANQGSEA. This CDR3 spans 13 amino acids. This chain's CDR3 is CSVEEGQSYGYTF. The CDR3 nucleotides read TGCAGCGTTGAAGAGGGACAGTCCTATGGCTACACCTTC.

The chain employs TRBV9 and TRBJ2-2; 7 positions agree with TRBD2. V shed 0 bases, J shed 1 base, and the junction held 3 bases outside the gene matches. The CDR3 totals 16 residues. Germline V gives CDR1 SGDLS, CDR2 YYNGEE. The CDR3: CASSVAASGNTGELFF. CDR3 sequence (DNA): TGTGCCAGCAGCGTAGCGGCTAGCGGGAACACCGGGGAGCTGTTTTTT.

This chain joins TRBV29-1 and TRBJ1-2, with 7 positions matching TRBD1. V gave up 6 bases and J gave up 4 bases; unmatched junction bases: 14. Germline V lookup: CDR1 SQVTM, CDR2 ANQGSEA. The CDR3 has 15 residues. As DNA, the CDR3 is TGCAGCGTCAGGGAATACGACAGGGCTACCTATGGCTACACCTTC. Translated, it gives CSVREYDRATYGYTF.

The CDR3 here is CASSLTLSGGELFF. DNA for the CDR3: TGTGCCAGCAGCTTAACGTTATCAGGAGGGGAGCTGTTTTTT. J is TRBJ2-2 and V is TRBV7-3; D gene unclear. Germline V gene data show CDR1 as SGHTA and CDR2 as FQGTGA. The CDR3 sequence is 14 residues long. Trimming took 0 bases from V and 8 from J, leaving 10 bases between them.

This clone was seen just once. This chain connects TRBV27 to TRBJ1-2, with D unresolved. CDR1 is MNHEY and CDR2 is SMNVEV in the germline V gene (reference sequence). The CDR3 is made up of 14 amino acids. V was shortened by 5 bases and J by 7 bases, with 17 bases between the two germline ends. The CDR3 DNA sequence: TGTGCCAGCAGTACGCGGACCTCTGGTGGTGGCTACACCTTC. Its translation is CASSTRTSGGGYTF.

The chain couples TRBV27 to TRBJ2-2, with D tentatively TRBD1 or TRBD2 (5 bases each). V lost 3 bases and J lost 4, with 15 bases in between. Germline V gene lookup returns CDR1 MNHEY and CDR2 SMNVEV (reference sequence). CDR3 length equals 16 residues. CDR3: CASSFLRGSFTGELFF. The CDR3 DNA reads as TGTGCCAGCAGTTTCCTACGGGGCAGTTTCACCGGGGAGCTGTTTTTT.

The gene calls are TRBV7-9 and TRBJ2-3; tentative D call: TRBD1 (6 bases). The germline CDR1 and CDR2 sequences are SEHNR and FQNEAQ (reference sequence). The CDR3 sequence is 14 residues long. Trimming took off 4 bases at V and 2 bases at J, with 10 bases between the two ends. CDR3 in amino acids: CASSSRQVTDTQYF. CDR3 sequence (DNA): TGTGCCAGCAGCTCAAGACAGGTCACAGATACGCAGTATTTT.

The CDR3 spells CASSEERGTQETQYF. The CDR3 region has the DNA TGCGCCAGCAGCGAGGAGCGGGGGACCCAAGAGACCCAGTACTTC. This chain connects TRBV5-1 to TRBJ2-5, with 8 bases matching TRBD2. The ends lost 4 bases at V and 1 base at J; junction bases unmatched: 6. CDR3 size: 15 residues. Germline V gives CDR1 SGHRS, CDR2 YFSETQ.